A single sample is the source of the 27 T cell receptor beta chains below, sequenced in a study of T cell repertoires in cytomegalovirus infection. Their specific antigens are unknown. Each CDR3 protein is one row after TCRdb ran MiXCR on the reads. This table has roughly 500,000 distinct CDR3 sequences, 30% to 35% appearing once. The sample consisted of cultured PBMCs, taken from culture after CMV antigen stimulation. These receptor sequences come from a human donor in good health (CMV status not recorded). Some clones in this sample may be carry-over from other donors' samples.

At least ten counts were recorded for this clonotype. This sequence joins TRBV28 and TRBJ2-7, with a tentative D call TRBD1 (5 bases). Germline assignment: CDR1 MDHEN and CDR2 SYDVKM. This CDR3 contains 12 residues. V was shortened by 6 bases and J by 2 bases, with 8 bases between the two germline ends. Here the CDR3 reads CASSLGAYEQYF. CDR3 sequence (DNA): TGTGCCAGCAGCTTAGGGGCCTACGAGCAGTACTTC.

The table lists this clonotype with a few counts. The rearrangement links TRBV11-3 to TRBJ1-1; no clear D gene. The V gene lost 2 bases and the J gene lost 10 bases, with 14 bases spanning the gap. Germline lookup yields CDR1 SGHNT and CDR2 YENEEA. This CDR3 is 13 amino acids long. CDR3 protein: CASSLLPGSTAFF. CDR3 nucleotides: TGTGCCAGCAGCTTACTCCCTGGGTCCACAGCTTTCTTT. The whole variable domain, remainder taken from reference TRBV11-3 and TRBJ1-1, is EAGVVQSPRYKIIEKKQPVAFWCNPISGHNTLYWYLQNLGQGPELLIRYENEEAVDDSQLPKDRFSAERLKGVDSTLKIQPAELGDSAVYLCASSLLPGSTAFFGQGTRLTVV.

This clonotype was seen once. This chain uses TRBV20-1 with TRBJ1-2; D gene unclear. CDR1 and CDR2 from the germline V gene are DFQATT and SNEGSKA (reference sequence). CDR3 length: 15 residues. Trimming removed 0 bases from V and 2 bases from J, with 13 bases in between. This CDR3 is CSARDPTPANYGYTF. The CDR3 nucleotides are TGCAGTGCTAGAGACCCGACGCCAGCCAACTATGGCTACACCTTC.

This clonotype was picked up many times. DNA for the CDR3: TGTGCCAGCAGTTTAACCGGGCGCAATGAGCAGTTCTTC. Protein product: CASSLTGRNEQFF. V usage is TRBV12-3 or TRBV12-4 and J usage is TRBJ2-1; D call uncertain. Trimming removed 2 bases from V and 6 bases from J, with 8 bases in between. The CDR3 extends over 13 amino acids.

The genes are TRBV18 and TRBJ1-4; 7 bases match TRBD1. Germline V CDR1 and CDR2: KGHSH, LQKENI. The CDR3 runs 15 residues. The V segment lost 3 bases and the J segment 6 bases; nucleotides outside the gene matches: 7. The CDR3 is CASSPPGQPDEKLFF. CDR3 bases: TGTGCCAGCTCACCGCCGGGACAGCCTGATGAAAAACTGTTTTTT. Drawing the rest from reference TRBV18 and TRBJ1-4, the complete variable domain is NAGVMQNPRHLVRRRGQEARLRCSPMKGHSHVYWYRQLPEEGLKFMVYLQKENIIDESGMPKERFSAEFPKEGPSILRIQQVVRGDSAAYFCASSPPGQPDEKLFFGSGTQLSVL.

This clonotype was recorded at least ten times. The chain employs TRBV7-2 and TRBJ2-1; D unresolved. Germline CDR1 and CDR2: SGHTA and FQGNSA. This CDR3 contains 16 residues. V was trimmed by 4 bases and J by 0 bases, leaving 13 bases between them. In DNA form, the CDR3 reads TGTGCCAGCAGCTGGCTACAGCAGAGCTCCTACAATGAGCAGTTCTTC. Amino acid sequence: CASSWLQQSSYNEQFF.

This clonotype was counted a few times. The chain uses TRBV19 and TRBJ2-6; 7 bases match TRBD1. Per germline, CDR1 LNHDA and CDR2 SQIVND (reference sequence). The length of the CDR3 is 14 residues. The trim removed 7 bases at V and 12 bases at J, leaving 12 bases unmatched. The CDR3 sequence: CASNLPGTERVLTF. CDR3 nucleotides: TGTGCCAGTAACCTACCCGGGACAGAGCGCGTCCTGACTTTC.

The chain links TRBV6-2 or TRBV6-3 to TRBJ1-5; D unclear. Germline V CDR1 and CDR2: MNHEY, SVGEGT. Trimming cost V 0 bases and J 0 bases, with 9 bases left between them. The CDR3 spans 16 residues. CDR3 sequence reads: CASSYSTDYSNQPQHF. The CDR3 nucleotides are TGTGCCAGCAGTTACTCGACGGATTATAGCAATCAGCCCCAGCATTTT.

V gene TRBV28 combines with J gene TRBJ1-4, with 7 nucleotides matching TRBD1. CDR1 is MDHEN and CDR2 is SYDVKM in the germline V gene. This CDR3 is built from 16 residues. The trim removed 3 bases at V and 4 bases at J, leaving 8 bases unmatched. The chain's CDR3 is CASSFGTALFNEKLFF. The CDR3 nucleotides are TGTGCCAGCAGTTTCGGGACAGCCTTATTTAATGAAAAACTGTTTTTT.

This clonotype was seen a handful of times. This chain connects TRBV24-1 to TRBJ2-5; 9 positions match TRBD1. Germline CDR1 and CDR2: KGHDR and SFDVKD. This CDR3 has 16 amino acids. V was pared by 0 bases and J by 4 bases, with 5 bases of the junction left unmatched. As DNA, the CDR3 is TGTGCCACCAGTGATTTGACGACAGGGGGGAGAGAGACCCAGTACTTC. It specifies CATSDLTTGGRETQYF.

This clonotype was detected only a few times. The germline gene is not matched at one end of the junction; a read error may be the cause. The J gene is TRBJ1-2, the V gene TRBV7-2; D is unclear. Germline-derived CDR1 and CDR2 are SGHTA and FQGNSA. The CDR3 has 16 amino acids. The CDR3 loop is CASSFRRTEANYGYTF. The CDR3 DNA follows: TGTGCAAGCAGCTTCCGCCGTACAGAAGCTAACTATGGCTACACCTTC.

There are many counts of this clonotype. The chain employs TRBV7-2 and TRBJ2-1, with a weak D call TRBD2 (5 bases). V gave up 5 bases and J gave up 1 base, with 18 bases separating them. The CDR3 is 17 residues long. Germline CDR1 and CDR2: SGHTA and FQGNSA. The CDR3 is CASSPWTDRDSYNEQFF. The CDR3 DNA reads TGTGCCAGCAGCCCATGGACTGACCGGGATTCCTACAATGAGCAGTTCTTC.

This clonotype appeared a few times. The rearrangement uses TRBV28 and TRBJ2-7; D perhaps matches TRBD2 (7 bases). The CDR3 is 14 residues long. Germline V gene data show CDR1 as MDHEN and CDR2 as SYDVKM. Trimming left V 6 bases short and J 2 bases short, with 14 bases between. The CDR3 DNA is TGTGCCAGCAGAGAAACAGGGAGGGCCTACGAGCAGTACTTC. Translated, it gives CASRETGRAYEQYF.

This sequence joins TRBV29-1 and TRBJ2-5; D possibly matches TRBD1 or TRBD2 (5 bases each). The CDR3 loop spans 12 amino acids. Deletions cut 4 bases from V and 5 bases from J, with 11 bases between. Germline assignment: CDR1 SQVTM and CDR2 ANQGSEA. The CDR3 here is CSVAPREETQYF. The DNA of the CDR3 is TGCAGCGTTGCTCCCAGGGAGGAGACCCAGTACTTC.

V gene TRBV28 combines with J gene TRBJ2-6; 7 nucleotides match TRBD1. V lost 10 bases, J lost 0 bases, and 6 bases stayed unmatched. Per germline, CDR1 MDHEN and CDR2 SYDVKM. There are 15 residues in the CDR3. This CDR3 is CATRQGSSGANVLTF. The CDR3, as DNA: TGTGCCACCAGACAGGGTTCCTCTGGGGCCAACGTCCTGACTTTC.

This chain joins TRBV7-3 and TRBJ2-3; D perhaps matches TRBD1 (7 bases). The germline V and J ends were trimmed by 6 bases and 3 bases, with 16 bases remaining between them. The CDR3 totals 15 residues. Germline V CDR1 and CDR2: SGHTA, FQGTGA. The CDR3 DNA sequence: TGTGCCAGCAGGAGACAGGGACTGCTAACAGATACGCAGTATTTT. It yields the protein CASRRQGLLTDTQYF.

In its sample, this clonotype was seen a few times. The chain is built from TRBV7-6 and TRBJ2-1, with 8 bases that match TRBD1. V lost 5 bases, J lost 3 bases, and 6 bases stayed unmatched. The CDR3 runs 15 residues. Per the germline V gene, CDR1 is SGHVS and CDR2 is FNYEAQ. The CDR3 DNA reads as TGTGCCAGCAGCGGTACCGGGACAGGCTACAATGAGCAGTTCTTC. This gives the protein CASSGTGTGYNEQFF.

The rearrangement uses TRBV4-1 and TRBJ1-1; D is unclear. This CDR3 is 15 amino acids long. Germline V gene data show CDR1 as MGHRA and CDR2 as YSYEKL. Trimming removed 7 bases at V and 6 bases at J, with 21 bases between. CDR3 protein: CASKMAGASSSEAFF. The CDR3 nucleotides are TGCGCCAGCAAAATGGCAGGAGCCTCCTCATCTGAAGCTTTCTTT.

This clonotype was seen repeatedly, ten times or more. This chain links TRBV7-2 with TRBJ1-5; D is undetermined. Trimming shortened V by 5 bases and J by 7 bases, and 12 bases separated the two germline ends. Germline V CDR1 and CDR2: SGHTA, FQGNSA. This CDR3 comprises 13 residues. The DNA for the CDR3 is TGTGCCAGCAGCAAGCCAGGCGAGCAGCCCCAGCATTTT. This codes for CASSKPGEQPQHF.

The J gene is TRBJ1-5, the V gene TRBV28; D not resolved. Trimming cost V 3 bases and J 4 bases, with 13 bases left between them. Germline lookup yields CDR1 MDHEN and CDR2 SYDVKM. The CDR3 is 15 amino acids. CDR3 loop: CASSLDLVRNQPQHF. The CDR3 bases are TGTGCCAGCAGTTTGGATCTAGTAAGGAATCAGCCCCAGCATTTT.

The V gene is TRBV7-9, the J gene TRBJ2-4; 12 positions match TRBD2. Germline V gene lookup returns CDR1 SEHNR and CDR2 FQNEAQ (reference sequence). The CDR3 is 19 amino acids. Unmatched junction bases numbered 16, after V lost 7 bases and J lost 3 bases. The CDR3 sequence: CASTYRTSGIDSGKNIQYF. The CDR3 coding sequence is TGTGCCAGCACCTATAGGACTAGCGGGATTGATTCGGGCAAAAACATTCAGTACTTC.

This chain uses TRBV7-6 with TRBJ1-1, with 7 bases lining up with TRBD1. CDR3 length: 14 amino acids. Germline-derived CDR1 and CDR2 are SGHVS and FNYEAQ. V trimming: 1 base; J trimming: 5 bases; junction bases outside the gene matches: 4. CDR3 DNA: TGTGCCAGCAGCTTAGAGGCAGGGGGTACTGAAGCTTTCTTT. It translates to CASSLEAGGTEAFF.

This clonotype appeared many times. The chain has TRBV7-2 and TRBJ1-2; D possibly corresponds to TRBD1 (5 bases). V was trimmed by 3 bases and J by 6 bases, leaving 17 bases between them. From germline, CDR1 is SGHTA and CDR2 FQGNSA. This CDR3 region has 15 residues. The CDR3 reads CASSFRADLGDGYTF. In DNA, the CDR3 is TGTGCCAGCAGCTTCAGGGCTGACTTAGGCGATGGCTACACCTTC.

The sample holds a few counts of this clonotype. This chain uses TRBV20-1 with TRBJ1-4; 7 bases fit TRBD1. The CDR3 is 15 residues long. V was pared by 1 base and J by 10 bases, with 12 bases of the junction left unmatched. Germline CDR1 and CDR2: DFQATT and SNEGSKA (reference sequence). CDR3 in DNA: TGCAGTGCTAGAGGCCTCGGGACAGAGCAAGGAAAACTGTTTTTT. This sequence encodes CSARGLGTEQGKLFF.

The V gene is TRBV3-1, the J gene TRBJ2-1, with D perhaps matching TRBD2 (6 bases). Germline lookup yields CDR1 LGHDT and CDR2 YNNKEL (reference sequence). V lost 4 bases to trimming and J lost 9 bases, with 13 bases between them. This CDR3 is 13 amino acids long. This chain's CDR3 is CASSPLGGGEQFF. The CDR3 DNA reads TGTGCCAGCAGCCCTTTGGGGGGAGGTGAGCAGTTCTTC.

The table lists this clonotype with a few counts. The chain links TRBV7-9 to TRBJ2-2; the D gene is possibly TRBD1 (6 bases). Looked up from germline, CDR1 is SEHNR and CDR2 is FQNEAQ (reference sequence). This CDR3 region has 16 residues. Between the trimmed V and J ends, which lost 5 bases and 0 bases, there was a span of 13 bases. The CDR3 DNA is TGTGCCAGCAGCCCCCGGACAGTCACGAACACCGGGGAGCTGTTTTTT. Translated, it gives CASSPRTVTNTGELFF. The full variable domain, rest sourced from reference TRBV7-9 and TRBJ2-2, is DTGVSQNPRHKITKRGQNVTFRCDPISEHNRLYWYRQTLGQGPEFLTYFQNEAQLEKSRLLSDRFSAERPKGSFSTLEIQRTEQGDSAMYLCASSPRTVTNTGELFFGEGSRLTVL.

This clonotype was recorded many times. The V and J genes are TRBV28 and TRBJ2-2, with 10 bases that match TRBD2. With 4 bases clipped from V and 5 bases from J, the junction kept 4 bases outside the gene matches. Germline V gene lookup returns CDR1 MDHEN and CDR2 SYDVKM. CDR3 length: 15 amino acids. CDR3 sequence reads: CASSWGLATTGELFF. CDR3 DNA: TGTGCCAGCAGTTGGGGACTAGCGACGACCGGGGAGCTGTTTTTT.